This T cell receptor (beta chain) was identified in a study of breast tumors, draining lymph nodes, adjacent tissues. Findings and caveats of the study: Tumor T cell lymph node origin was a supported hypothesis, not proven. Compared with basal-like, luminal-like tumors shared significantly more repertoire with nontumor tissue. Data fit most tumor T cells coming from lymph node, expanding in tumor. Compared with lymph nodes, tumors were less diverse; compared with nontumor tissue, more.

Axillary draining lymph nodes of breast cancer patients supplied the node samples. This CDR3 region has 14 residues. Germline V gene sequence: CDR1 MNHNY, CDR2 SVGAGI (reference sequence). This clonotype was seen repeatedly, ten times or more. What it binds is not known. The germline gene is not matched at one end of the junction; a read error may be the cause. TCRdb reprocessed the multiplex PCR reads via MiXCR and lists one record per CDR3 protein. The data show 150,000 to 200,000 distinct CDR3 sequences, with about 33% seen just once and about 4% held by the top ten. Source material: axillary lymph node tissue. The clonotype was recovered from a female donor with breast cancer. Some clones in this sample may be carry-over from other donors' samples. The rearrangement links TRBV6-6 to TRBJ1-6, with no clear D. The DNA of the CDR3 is TGTGCCAGCAGACCCCCGGCCCTTAATTCACTCCTCCACTTT. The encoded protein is CASRPPALNSLLHF.